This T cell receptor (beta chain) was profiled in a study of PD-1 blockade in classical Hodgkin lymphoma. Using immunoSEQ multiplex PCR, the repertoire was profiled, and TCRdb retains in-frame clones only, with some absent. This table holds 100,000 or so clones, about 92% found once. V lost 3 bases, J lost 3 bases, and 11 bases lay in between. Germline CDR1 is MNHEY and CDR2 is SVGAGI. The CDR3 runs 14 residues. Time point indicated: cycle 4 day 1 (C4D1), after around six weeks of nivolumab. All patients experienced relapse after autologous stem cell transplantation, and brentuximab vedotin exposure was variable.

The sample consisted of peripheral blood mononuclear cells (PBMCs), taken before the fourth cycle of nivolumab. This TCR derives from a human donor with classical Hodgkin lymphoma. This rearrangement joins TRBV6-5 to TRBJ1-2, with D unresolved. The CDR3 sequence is CASSYLAFDYGYTF. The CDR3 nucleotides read TGTGCCAGCAGTTATTTAGCGTTTGACTATGGCTACACCTTC.